This T cell receptor (beta chain) was profiled in a study of blood T cell repertoires in COVID-19 (dated by TCRdb to the early 2020s). About the study as a whole: The collaborator samples originated in the United States, Italy and Spain and spanned the acute and convalescent phases of COVID-19. The samples were drawn from two sources: the first 160 participants of the ongoing ImmuneRACE study, and approximately 1,300 subjects contributed by 6 global collaborators. The material from the prospective study consisted of cDNA or gDNA derived from T cells, B-cell-depleted T cells, or PBMCs. Where HLA class I and class II types were available, the types were taken from metadata supplied by the sample provider, not from assay-based typing. The repertoires were made available in a free public database intended to serve as a resource for research on the immune response to SARS-CoV-2. Deeply sampled blood TCRbeta repertoires from subjects exposed to, actively infected with, or recovered from COVID-19 were included in the dataset. Nearly every sample came with metadata listing a de-identified subject ID, COVID-19 status, age in years and sex. Study-level results and caveats: The amount of clinical and demographic metadata varied by source and participant and was provided uncurated.

Another Seattle source contributed samples from volunteer blood donors who had recovered from COVID-19. The collaborating institutions used their own protocols to collect whole blood in K2EDTA tubes. For TCRbeta analysis, collaborators shipped samples as frozen whole blood, isolated PBMCs, or DNA extracted from either of those sample types. The immunoSEQ Assay, a bias-controlled multiplex PCR, was used to amplify TCRbeta CDR3 regions from genomic DNA. The authors' pipeline ran thus. The number of nucleated cells in each sample was estimated from the amplification of reference gene primers within the assay. To quantify the absolute abundance of each unique TCRbeta CDR3 rearrangement, sequence reads were collapsed and filtered. Productive Simpson clonality was computed per sample as the square root of Simpson's diversity index over productive rearrangements. TCRdb re-hosts the immuneACCESS table, in-frame sequences only. Its copies lack some clones; in the studies checked, an unresolved V gene accounts for under half of them, and the cause for the rest is not known. D and trimming were read from the DNA, whereas the V and J calls and clone size are those reported in that table. This sample gives 250,000 to 350,000 clones in total; approximately 89% of them show up just once. The top ten hold roughly 8% of the sample.

The CDR3 measures 13 amino acids from cysteine to phenylalanine. Of all the DNA, just the CDR3 is kept, 39 bases in frame from base 1. V gives up 6 bases and J gives up 5 bases, and the segment between their germline ends measures 13 bases. The germline V gene encodes CDR1 MNHEY and CDR2 SMNVEV (reference sequence). Details on this clone: Its antigen specificity is not known. No base quality information exists; no much larger clone differs at one position.

The chain is encoded by TRBV27 joined to TRBJ1-1; the D gene is possibly TRBD1, with 6 bases matching. The sequenced material came from peripheral blood. This TCR came from a woman aged 45-65 years who had recovered from COVID-19. The CDR3 is CASRQQGGTEAFF. The sequenced DNA: TGTGCCAGCAGGCAACAGGGCGGAACTGAAGCTTTCTTT.